This is a list of T cell receptor beta chains from one sample in a study of cytomegalovirus exposure and HLA in healthy donors. Libraries were prepared by immunoSEQ multiplex PCR; TCRdb keeps only in-frame clonotypes and omits some of them. The sample has tens of thousands of clones, around 78% seen once. The material sequenced was PBMCs. Receptor source: a male donor in good health and CMV-seropositive. Each CDR3 is given with its conserved first and last residue. Fields, in order: J gene, V gene, CDR3 protein.

>TRBJ2-1|TRBV7-8
CASSLSLAGEIGYRNEQFF
>TRBJ2-1|TRBV7-9
CASSLVTASGSYNEQFF
>TRBJ2-7|TRBV19
CASSLRQKRSYEQYF
>TRBJ1-1|TRBV7-3
CASSPYNTEAFF
>TRBJ2-7|TRBV2
CASTGRTGQGVYEQYF
>TRBJ2-7|TRBV2
CASSGARDRGHQGSYEQYF
>TRBJ2-3|TRBV7-2
CASSLKPLPVADTQYF
>TRBJ2-7|TRBV4-1
CASSPAGGSYEQYF
>TRBJ2-7|TRBV28
CASRDRGGSEQYF
>TRBJ2-1|TRBV5-1
CASSLAGANYNEQFF
>TRBJ2-7|TRBV6-5
CASRITSLSGEQYF
>TRBJ2-5|TRBV29-1
CSGSRGGYQETQYF
>TRBJ2-1|TRBV5-1
CASSSTSGVLDEQFF
>TRBJ2-7|TRBV21-1
CASSKGLAGPSYEQYF
>TRBJ2-1|TRBV6-1
CASSVTQQGAQFF
>TRBJ1-2|TRBV2
CASNGLQGSSVLTF
>TRBJ2-5|TRBV28
CASSALGTVQTQYF
>TRBJ1-2|TRBV5-5
CASSSQQGLNYGYTF
>TRBJ2-1|TRBV6-5
CASSYDWERHNEQFF
>TRBJ2-7|TRBV7-8
CASSLAPGYEQYF
>TRBJ2-3|TRBV10-2
CASRYYRTDTQYF
>TRBJ2-7|TRBV27
CASMDGGAYEQYF
>TRBJ2-3|TRBV25-1
CASSVTDTQYF
>TRBJ1-4|TRBV6-6
CASSRIGSQLFF
>TRBJ2-7|TRBV6-1
CASSLTGGDYEQYF
>TRBJ2-3|TRBV5-1
CASSLVQATDTQYF
>TRBJ2-4|TRBV5-1
CASSSGLILAKNIQYF
>TRBJ2-6|TRBV10-3
CAISERSSGANVLTF
>TRBJ1-5|TRBV2
CASSDRGGQPQHF
>TRBJ2-3|TRBV5-1
CASRLAAYTDTQYF
>TRBJ1-5|TRBV4-3
CASSQGVGAGWPQHF
>TRBJ2-1|TRBV7-9
CSSSLADFLSYNEQFF
>TRBJ1-4|TRBV5-1
CASSPGGNEKLFF
>NA|TRBV27
CASARDTRWGGSYEQYF
>TRBJ1-5|TRBV7-2
CASSLQGYQPQHF
>TRBJ2-7|TRBV6-1
CASGRGIYEQYF
>TRBJ2-5|TRBV5-5
CASSRGQGLGQETQYF
>TRBJ2-7|TRBV27
CASSQLAGGYEQYF
>TRBJ2-3|TRBV6-4
CASSDGLAGGPIDTQYF
>TRBJ2-1|TRBV7-2
CASSLSSMGQGDNEQFF
>TRBJ2-5|TRBV29-1
CSVEPGGETQYF
>TRBJ2-7|TRBV6-1
CASSTAGHSYEQYF
>TRBJ2-3|TRBV7-9
CASSLLPGRGGTDTQYF
>TRBJ2-2|TRBV6-1
CASSEQRLSGELFF
>TRBJ2-1|TRBV28
CASRKGLRVLSYNEQFF
>TRBJ2-7|TRBV5-4
CASSSGGQGLTYEQYF
>TRBJ1-3|TRBV7-9
CASSQLGTGVNTIYF
>TRBJ2-7|TRBV6-1
CASRPTSFYEQYF
>TRBJ2-3|TRBV6-6
CASSLIGQGTDTQYF
>TRBJ2-4|TRBV5-4
CASSLEGPRGNIQYF
>TRBJ1-2|TRBV15
CATSRDRTGYGYTF
>TRBJ2-2|TRBV1
CTSSQGKLAGFAATGELFF
>TRBJ2-7|TRBV27
CASSLTGVYEQYF
>TRBJ2-7|TRBV10-1
CASSPDFYEQYF
>TRBJ2-4|TRBV5-4
CASSLDGGLAKNIQYF
>TRBJ2-7|TRBV5-8
CASTDSWNRGAYEQYF
>TRBJ2-7|TRBV9
CASSALSSDEQYF
>TRBJ2-3|TRBV5-1
CASSLRQGSTDTQYF
>TRBJ2-1|TRBV5-4
CASSAPGLGGNEQFF